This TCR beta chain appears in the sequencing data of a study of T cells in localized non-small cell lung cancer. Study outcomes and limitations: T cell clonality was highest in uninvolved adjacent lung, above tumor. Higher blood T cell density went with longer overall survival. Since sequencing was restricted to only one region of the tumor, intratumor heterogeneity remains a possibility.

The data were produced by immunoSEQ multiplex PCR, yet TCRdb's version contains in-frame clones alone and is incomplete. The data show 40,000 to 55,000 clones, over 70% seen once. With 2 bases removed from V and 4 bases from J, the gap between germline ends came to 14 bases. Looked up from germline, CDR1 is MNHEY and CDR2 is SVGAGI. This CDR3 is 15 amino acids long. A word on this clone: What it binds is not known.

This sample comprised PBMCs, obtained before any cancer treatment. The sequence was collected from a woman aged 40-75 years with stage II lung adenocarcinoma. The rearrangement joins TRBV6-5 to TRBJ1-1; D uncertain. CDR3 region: CASSYGGPRGTEAFF. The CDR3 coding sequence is TGTGCCAGCAGTTACGGAGGCCCCCGGGGCACTGAAGCTTTCTTT.